This T cell receptor (beta chain) was profiled in a study of CXCR3-negative and CXCR3-positive naive CD8 T cells. Study-wide results and limits: Most assays used freshly isolated PBMCs, as cryopreservation partially reduced CXCR3. Much lower diversity was found in memory CD8+ cells, while both naive subsets had comparably high diversity.

Every CD8+ subset sample held 300,000 flow-sorted cells, done in triplicate. The authors prepared UMI-labeled TRB cDNA libraries by 5' RACE. TCRdb re-called the 5' RACE reads; every CDR3 protein appears as one record, without DNA. Its table records under 85,000 distinct CDR3 sequences. In regard to this clonotype: Its antigen is undetermined.

CDR3 length: 15 amino acids. Germline V gene lookup returns CDR1 SEHNR and CDR2 FQNEAQ (reference sequence). Source material: naive CXCR3- CD8+ T cells from blood. Subset reported: CD45RO-CCR7+CD27+CD95- naive CD8+ T cells lacking CXCR3 (TNR3-). The clonotype comes from a human donor in good health. Some clones in this sample may be carry-over from other donors' samples. This chain joins TRBV7-9 and TRBJ2-2; TCRdb proposes TRBD1, but this gene call is untestable without DNA. CDR3 loop: CASSLIGRWTGELFF.